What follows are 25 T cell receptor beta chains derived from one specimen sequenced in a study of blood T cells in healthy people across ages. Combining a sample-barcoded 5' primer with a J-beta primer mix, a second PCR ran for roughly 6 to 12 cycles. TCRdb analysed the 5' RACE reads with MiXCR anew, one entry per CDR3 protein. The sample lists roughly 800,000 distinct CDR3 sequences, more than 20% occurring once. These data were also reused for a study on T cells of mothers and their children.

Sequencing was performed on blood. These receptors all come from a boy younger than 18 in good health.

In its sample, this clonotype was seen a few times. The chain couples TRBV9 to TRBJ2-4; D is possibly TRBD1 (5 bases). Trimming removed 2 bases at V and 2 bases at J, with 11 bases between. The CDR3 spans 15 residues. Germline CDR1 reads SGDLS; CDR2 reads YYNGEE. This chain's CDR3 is CASSVDTGTKNIQYF. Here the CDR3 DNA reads TGTGCCAGCAGCGTCGACACAGGTACCAAAAACATTCAGTACTTC.

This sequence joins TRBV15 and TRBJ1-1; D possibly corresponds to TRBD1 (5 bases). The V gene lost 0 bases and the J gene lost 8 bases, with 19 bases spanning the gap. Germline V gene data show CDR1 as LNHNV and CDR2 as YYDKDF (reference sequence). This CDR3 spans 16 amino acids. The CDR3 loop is CATSREGTGPGREAFF. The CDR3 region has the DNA TGTGCCACCAGCAGAGAGGGAACAGGCCCAGGTCGAGAAGCTTTCTTT.

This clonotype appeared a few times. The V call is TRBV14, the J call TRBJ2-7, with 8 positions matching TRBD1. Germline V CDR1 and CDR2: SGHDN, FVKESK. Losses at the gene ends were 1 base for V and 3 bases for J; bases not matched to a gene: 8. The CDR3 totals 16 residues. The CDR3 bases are TGTGCCAGCAGCCAAGGGGCTTGGGACAGGAGCTACGAGCAGTACTTC. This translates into CASSQGAWDRSYEQYF.

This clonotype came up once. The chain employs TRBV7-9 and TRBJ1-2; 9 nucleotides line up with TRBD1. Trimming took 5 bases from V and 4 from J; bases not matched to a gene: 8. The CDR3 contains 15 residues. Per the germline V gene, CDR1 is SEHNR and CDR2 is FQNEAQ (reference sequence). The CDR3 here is CASSPKGQGLYGYTF. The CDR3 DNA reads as TGTGCCAGCAGCCCGAAGGGACAGGGTCTCTATGGCTACACCTTC.

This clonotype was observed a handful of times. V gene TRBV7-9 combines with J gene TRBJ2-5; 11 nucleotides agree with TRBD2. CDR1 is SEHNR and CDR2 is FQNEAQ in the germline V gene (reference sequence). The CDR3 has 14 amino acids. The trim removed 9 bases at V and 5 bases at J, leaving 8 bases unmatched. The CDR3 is CASATSGIWETQYF. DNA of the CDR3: TGTGCCAGTGCGACTAGCGGGATATGGGAGACCCAGTACTTC.

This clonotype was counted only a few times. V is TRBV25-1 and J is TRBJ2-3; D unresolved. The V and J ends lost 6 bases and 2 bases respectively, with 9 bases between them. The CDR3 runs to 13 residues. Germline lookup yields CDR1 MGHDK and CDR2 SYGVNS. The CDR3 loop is CASSKDITDTQYF. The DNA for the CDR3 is TGTGCCAGCAGCAAGGATATCACAGATACGCAGTATTTT. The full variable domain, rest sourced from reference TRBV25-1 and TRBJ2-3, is EADIYQTPRYLVIGTGKKITLECSQTMGHDKMYWYQQDPGMELHLIHYSYGVNSTEKGDLSSESTVSRIRTEHFPLTLESARPSHTSQYLCASSKDITDTQYFGPGTRLTVL.

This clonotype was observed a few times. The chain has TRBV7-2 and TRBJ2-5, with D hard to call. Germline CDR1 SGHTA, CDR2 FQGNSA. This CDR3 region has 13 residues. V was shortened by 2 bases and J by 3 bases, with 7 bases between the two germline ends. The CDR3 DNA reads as TGTGCCAGCAGCTTATCCCCGGAAGAGACCCAGTACTTC. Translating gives CASSLSPEETQYF.

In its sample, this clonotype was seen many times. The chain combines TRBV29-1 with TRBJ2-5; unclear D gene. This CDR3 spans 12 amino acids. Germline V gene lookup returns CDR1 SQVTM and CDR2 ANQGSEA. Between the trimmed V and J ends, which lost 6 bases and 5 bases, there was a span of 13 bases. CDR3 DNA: TGCAGCGTCTTACAAAACGGGGAGACCCAGTACTTC. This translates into CSVLQNGETQYF.

CDR3 sequence (DNA): TGTGCCATTCAACGAACCCTAGCGGGCTGTGGCTACACCTTC. Protein: CAIQRTLAGCGYTF. The V call is TRBV28, the J call TRBJ1-2; D not certain. This CDR3 spans 14 amino acids. V lost 10 bases and J lost 7, with 22 bases in between. Germline assignment: CDR1 MDHEN and CDR2 SYDVKM.

Here the CDR3 DNA reads TGTGCCAGCAGCTTCCCTCAAGATACGCAGTATTTT. Amino acids: CASSFPQDTQYF. The J gene is TRBJ2-3, the V gene TRBV5-4; D not resolved. Trimming left V 2 bases short and J 5 bases short, with 6 bases between. Germline V gene lookup returns CDR1 SGHNT and CDR2 YYREEE (reference sequence). The CDR3 is 12 amino acids.

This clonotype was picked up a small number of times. The CDR3 DNA follows: TGCAGTGCTAGTTTTTGGGCAGAGAACACCGGGGAGCTGTTTTTT. Its translation is CSASFWAENTGELFF. The chain is built from TRBV20-1 and TRBJ2-2; no clear D gene. Germline values: CDR1 DFQATT, CDR2 SNEGSKA (reference sequence). The CDR3 totals 15 residues. Trimming cost V 3 bases and J 1 base, with 12 bases left between them.

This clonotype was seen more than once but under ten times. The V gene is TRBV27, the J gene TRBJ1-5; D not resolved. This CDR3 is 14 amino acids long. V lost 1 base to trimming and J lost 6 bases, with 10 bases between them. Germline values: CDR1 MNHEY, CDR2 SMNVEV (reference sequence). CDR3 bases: TGTGCCAGCAGTTTATACGACGGAATTCAGCCCCAGCATTTT. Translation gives CASSLYDGIQPQHF.

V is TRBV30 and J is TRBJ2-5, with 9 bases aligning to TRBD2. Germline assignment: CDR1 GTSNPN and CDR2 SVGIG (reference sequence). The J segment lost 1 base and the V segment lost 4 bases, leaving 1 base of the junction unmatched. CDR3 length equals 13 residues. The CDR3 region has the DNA TGTGCCTGGACTAGCGGGGTCCAAGAGACCCAGTACTTC. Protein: CAWTSGVQETQYF.

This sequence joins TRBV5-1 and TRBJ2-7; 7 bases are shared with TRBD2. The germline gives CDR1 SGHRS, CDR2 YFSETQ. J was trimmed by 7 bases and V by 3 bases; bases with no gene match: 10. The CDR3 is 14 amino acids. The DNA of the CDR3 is TGCGCCAGCAGCTGGGGGGGAGGTCTGTCGGAGCAGTACTTC. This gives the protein CASSWGGGLSEQYF.

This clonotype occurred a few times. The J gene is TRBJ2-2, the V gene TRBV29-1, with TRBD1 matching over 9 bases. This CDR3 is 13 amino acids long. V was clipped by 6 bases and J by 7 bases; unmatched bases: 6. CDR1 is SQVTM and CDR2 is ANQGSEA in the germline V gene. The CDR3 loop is CSVGQGPGGELFF. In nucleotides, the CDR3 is TGCAGCGTCGGACAGGGGCCGGGCGGGGAGCTGTTTTTT.

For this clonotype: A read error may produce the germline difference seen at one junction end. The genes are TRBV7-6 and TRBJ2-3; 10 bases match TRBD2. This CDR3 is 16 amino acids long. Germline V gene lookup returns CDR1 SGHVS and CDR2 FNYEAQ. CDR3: CASSLFAGTSADTQYF. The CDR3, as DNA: TGCGCCAGCAGCTTATTTGCGGGGACTAGCGCAGATACGCAGTATTTT. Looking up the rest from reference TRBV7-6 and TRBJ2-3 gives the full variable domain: GAGVSQSPRYKVTKRGQDVALRCDPISGHVSLYWYRQALGQGPEFLTYFNYEAQQDKSGLPNDRFSAERPEGSISTLTIQRTEQRDSAMYRCASSLFAGTSADTQYFGPGTRLTVL.

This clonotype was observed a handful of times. CDR3 nucleotides: TGTGCCAGCAGTTTCGAGGATGGGGTCGCCCCCTACGAGCAGTACTTC. Protein product: CASSFEDGVAPYEQYF. The J gene is TRBJ2-7, the V gene TRBV12-3 or TRBV12-4; D gene ambiguous. Trimming shortened V by 3 bases and J by 2 bases, and 17 bases separated the two germline ends. There are 16 residues in the CDR3.

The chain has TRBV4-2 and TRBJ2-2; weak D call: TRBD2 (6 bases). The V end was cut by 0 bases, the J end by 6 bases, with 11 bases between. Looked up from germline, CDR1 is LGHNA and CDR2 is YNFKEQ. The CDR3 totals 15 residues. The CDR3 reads CASSQDRGGAGELFF. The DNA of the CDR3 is TGTGCCAGCAGCCAAGATCGAGGAGGGGCCGGGGAGCTGTTTTTT.

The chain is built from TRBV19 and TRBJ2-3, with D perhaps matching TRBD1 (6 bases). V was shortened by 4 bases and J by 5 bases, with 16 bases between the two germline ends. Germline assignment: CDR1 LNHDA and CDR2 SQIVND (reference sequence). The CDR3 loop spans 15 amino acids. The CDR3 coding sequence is TGTGCCAGTAGTACCACAGGGTTTGGTCGAGATACGCAGTATTTT. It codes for CASSTTGFGRDTQYF. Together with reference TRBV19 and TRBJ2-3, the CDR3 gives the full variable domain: DGGITQSPKYLFRKEGQNVTLSCEQNLNHDAMYWYRQDPGQGLRLIYYSQIVNDFQKGDIAEGYSVSREKKESFPLTVTSAQKNPTAFYLCASSTTGFGRDTQYFGPGTRLTVL.

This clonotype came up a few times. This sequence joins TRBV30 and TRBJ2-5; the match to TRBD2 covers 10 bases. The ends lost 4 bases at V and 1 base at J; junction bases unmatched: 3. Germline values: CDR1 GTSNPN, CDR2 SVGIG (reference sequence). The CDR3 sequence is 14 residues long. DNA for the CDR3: TGTGCCTGGATAGCGGGGGGACGCCAAGAGACCCAGTACTTC. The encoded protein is CAWIAGGRQETQYF.

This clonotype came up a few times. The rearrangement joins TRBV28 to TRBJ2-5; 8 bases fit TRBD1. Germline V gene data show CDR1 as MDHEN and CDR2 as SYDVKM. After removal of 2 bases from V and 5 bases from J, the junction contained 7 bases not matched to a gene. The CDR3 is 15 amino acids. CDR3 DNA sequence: TGTGCCAGCAGTTTAGTCGGGAGACAGGGGGAGACCCAGTACTTC. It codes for CASSLVGRQGETQYF.

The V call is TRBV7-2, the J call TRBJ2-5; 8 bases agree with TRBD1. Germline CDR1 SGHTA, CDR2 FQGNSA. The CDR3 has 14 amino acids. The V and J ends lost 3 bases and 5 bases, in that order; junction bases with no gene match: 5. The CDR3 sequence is CASSFDRGWETQYF. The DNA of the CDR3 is TGTGCCAGCAGCTTCGACAGGGGTTGGGAGACCCAGTACTTC.

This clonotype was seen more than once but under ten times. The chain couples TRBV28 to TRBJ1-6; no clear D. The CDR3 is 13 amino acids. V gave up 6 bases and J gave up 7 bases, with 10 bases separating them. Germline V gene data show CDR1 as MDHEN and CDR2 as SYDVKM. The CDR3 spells CASRGSRNSPLHF. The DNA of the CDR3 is TGTGCCAGCAGGGGCAGCCGGAATTCACCCCTCCACTTT.

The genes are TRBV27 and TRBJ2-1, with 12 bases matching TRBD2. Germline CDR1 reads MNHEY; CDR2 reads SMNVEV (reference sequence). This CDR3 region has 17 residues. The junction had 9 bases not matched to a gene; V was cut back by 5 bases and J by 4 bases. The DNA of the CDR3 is TGTGCCAGCAGTCCACTCACTAGCGGGGGGAATTACAATGAGCAGTTCTTC. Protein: CASSPLTSGGNYNEQFF.

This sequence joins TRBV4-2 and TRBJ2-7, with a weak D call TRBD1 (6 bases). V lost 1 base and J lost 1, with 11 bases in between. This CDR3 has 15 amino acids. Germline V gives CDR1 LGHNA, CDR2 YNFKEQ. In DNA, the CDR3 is TGTGCCAGCAGCCAAGTGAATACAGGGTCCTACGAGCAGTACTTC. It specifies CASSQVNTGSYEQYF.